This TCR beta chain originates from a study of shared clonotypes between healthy human individuals. The germline gives CDR1 MNHNS, CDR2 SASEGT. This CDR3 comprises 13 residues. V was shortened by 4 bases and J by 3 bases, with 10 bases between the two germline ends. Here immunoSEQ multiplex PCR was the method, and the copy in TCRdb shows in-frame clones only, minus some. The repertoire holds under 600,000 clones, with more than 95% as singletons. This chain joins TRBV6-1 and TRBJ2-7; D not certain. Sequenced input: naive CD4+ T cells sorted from blood. The subset here: CD45RA+ positively selected. The source of this sequence is a woman in her 30s in good health. CDR3 bases: TGTGCCAGCAGTGGGGCCCTTCGCTACGAGCAGTACTTC. This sequence encodes CASSGALRYEQYF.